These T cell receptor beta chains were read from a single sample in a study of tumor-infiltrating lymphocytes in localized non-small cell lung cancer. Data came from immunoSEQ multiplex PCR; TCRdb stores just in-frame clones and leaves some out. The sample shows about 15,000 clones, roughly 69% of them seen only once. Material: lung tumor tissue. All receptors come from a human donor with non-small cell lung cancer. The CDR3 runs from the conserved cysteine through the conserved F or W. The D gene is left open where the match is weak. Rows may omit the clone size; those that give it use once, few, many or a size class.

clone size	V gene	J gene	D gene	CDR3 protein	CDR3 DNA
.	TRBV11-2	TRBJ2-7	.	CASSSIVGTYEQYF	TGTGCCAGCAGCTCGATTGTCGGTACCTACGAGCAGTACTTC
.	TRBV9	TRBJ1-1	TRBD1	CASSPTGFTEAFF	TGTGCCAGCAGCCCGACAGGGTTCACTGAAGCTTTCTTT
once	TRBV7-8	TRBJ2-5	TRBD1	CASSLGTGTGQETQYF	TGTGCCAGCAGCTTAGGGACCGGGACAGGTCAAGAGACCCAGTACTTC
once	TRBV19	TRBJ2-1	.	CASSIGRGLFDVYNEQFF	TGTGCCAGTAGTATCGGGCGAGGCCTTTTCGATGTCTACAATGAGCAGTTCTTC
medium-sized	TRBV7-7	TRBJ2-5	TRBD1	CASSFVRDRQETQYF	TGTGCTAGCAGCTTCGTACGGGACAGACAAGAGACCCAGTACTTC
.	TRBV2	TRBJ2-4	.	CASRSRVSKNIQYF	TGTGCCAGCAGAAGCAGGGTCTCCAAAAACATTCAGTACTTC
.	TRBV7-8	TRBJ2-5	TRBD1	CASSKGTGGRETQYF	TGTGCCAGCAGCAAAGGGACAGGGGGCAGAGAGACCCAGTACTTC
medium-sized	TRBV27	TRBJ2-1	.	CASSFTYSSYNEQFF	TGTGCCAGCAGTTTTACATATAGCTCCTACAATGAGCAGTTCTTC
.	TRBV7-2	TRBJ2-2	TRBD2	CASSLESGGRKGLFF	TGTGCCAGCAGCTTAGAGTCGGGGGGGCGGAAGGGGCTGTTTTTT
once	TRBV28	TRBJ2-2	.	CASSLLSGELFF	TGTGCCAGCAGTTTACTCTCCGGGGAGCTGTTTTTT
few	TRBV7-2	TRBJ2-3	TRBD2	CASSFGRGGTDTQYF	TGTGCCAGCAGCTTTGGGCGGGGAGGGACAGATACGCAGTATTTT
.	TRBV19	TRBJ1-4	TRBD1	CASSMGQGREKLFF	TGTGCCAGTAGTATGGGACAGGGACGAGAAAAACTGTTTTTT
.	TRBV6-1	TRBJ1-5	.	CASSEAWGYQPQHF	TGTGCCAGCAGTGAAGCGTGGGGGTATCAGCCCCAGCATTTT
.	TRBV29-1	TRBJ2-4	TRBD2	CSVERFSGSSKNIQYF	TGCAGCGTTGAAAGGTTTAGCGGGAGTTCGAAAAACATTCAGTACTTC
.	TRBV9	TRBJ1-4	.	CASSFQGRPTNEKLFF	TGTGCCAGCAGCTTCCAGGGGAGGCCAACTAATGAAAAACTGTTTTTT
once	TRBV6-5	TRBJ1-3	.	CASSDSGNTIYF	TGTGCCAGCAGTGACTCTGGAAACACCATATATTTT
.	TRBV6-5	TRBJ2-2	TRBD1	CASSLDRANTGELFF	TGTGCCAGCAGTTTGGACAGGGCGAACACCGGGGAGCTGTTTTTT
large	TRBV2	TRBJ2-7	TRBD2	CASSYGLAGGTSSYEQYF	TGTGCCAGCAGTTATGGACTAGCGGGAGGGACCAGCTCCTACGAGCAGTACTTC
.	TRBV30	TRBJ1-5	TRBD1	CAWSRGSNQPQHF	TGTGCCTGGAGCAGGGGGTCCAATCAGCCCCAGCATTTT
.	TRBV7-3	TRBJ2-5	.	CASSDRPQGGRETQYF	TGTGCCAGCAGCGACCGTCCACAGGGCGGGCGGGAGACCCAGTACTTC
once	TRBV6-1	TRBJ2-7	.	CASSPQELGGWEQYF	TGTGCCAGCAGTCCACAGGAATTGGGAGGTTGGGAGCAGTACTTC
.	TRBV29-1	TRBJ2-3	.	CSVRTARTDTQYF	TGCAGCGTTCGTACAGCCCGCACAGATACGCAGTATTTT
.	TRBV28	TRBJ2-1	TRBD2	CASSLPLAYEQFF	TGTGCCAGCAGTTTACCACTAGCGTATGAGCAGTTCTTC
.	TRBV5-1	TRBJ2-1	TRBD1	CASSYGQGNEQFF	TGCGCCAGCAGCTACGGACAGGGGAATGAGCAGTTCTTC
.	TRBV5-6	TRBJ2-3	TRBD2	CASSFPGLAGSDTQYF	TGTGCCAGCAGCTTTCCGGGACTAGCGGGATCAGATACGCAGTATTTT
once	TRBV2	TRBJ2-7	.	CASSGPGREQYF	TGTGCCAGCAGTGGCCCGGGACGGGAGCAGTACTTC
.	TRBV6-5	TRBJ2-3	.	CASSTGSTQYF	TGTGCCAGCAGCACGGGGAGTACGCAGTATTTT
few	TRBV6-6	TRBJ1-5	TRBD1	CASSYDMVRGVQPQHF	TGTGCCAGCAGTTATGATATGGTCAGGGGGGTTCAGCCCCAGCATTTT
.	TRBV30	TRBJ2-2	.	CAWQLEGSGELFF	TGTGCCTGGCAATTAGAGGGATCCGGGGAGCTGTTTTTT
.	TRBV5-5	TRBJ2-5	TRBD2	CASSLFSSGRAAETQYF	TGTGCCAGCAGCTTGTTTTCTAGCGGGAGGGCAGCAGAGACCCAGTACTTC
.	TRBV28	TRBJ1-1	.	CASSLNAGGDTEAFF	TGTGCCAGCAGTTTAAACGCCGGGGGGGACACTGAAGCTTTCTTT
.	TRBV2	TRBJ2-7	.	CASREGYEQYF	TGTGCCAGCAGGGAGGGCTACGAGCAGTACTTC
few	TRBV7-9	TRBJ1-1	TRBD1	CASSRGQVLNTEAFF	TGTGCCAGCAGCCGAGGACAGGTGTTGAACACTGAAGCTTTCTTT
.	TRBV19	TRBJ2-3	TRBD2	CASRELLAGVPTDTQYF	TGTGCCAGTAGAGAATTACTAGCGGGAGTCCCCACAGATACGCAGTATTTT
few	TRBV7-8	TRBJ1-2	TRBD1	CASTSGGYYGYTF	TGTGCCAGCACCTCAGGGGGGTACTATGGCTACACCTTC
.	TRBV15	TRBJ2-1	TRBD2	CATSRDNSGRAQNEQFF	TGTGCCACCAGCAGAGATAATAGCGGGAGGGCACAAAATGAGCAGTTCTTC
.	TRBV7-9	TRBJ1-2	TRBD1	CAILKGVGDRGRMGYGYTF	TGTGCCATCCTCAAGGGGGTAGGGGACAGGGGGCGCATGGGCTATGGCTACACCTTC
.	TRBV28	TRBJ1-4	.	CASSFPGSRDNEKLFF	TGTGCCAGCAGTTTCCCAGGGTCCAGGGATAATGAAAAACTGTTTTTT
few	TRBV30	TRBJ1-4	.	CAWSIRTATNEKLFF	TGTGCCTGGAGTATCAGGACAGCAACTAATGAAAAACTGTTTTTT
few	TRBV7-9	TRBJ2-7	TRBD1	CASSTGTGFSEQYF	TGTGCCAGCAGTACCGGGACAGGGTTTAGCGAGCAGTACTTC
.	TRBV20-1	TRBJ2-7	.	CGVFHFGEQYF	TGCGGTGTTTTCCATTTCGGCGAGCAGTACTTC
medium-sized	TRBV6-1	TRBJ2-4	.	CASSDWTLNIQYF	TGTGCCAGCAGTGATTGGACTCTTAACATTCAGTACTTC
medium-sized	TRBV7-9	TRBJ2-1	TRBD2	CASSLAGEGNEQFF	TGTGCCAGCAGCTTGGCGGGAGAGGGTAATGAGCAGTTCTTC
few	TRBV2	TRBJ2-1	.	CASTLDGNNEQFF	TGTGCCAGCACCTTAGACGGAAACAATGAGCAGTTCTTC
.	TRBV6-6	TRBJ2-7	.	CASSHPNYEQYF	TGTGCCAGCAGCCATCCTAACTACGAGCAGTACTTC